Listed below are T cell receptor beta chains from one sample, sequenced in a study of cytomegalovirus exposure and HLA in healthy donors. Using immunoSEQ multiplex PCR, the repertoire was profiled, and TCRdb retains in-frame clones only, with some absent. The data show approximately 150,000 clones, 75% to 90% seen once. The sequenced sample was PBMCs. These receptors originate from a human donor in good health. CDR3s include the opening cysteine and the closing phenylalanine or tryptophan. The order of the fields is D gene, V gene, clone size, J gene, CDR3 protein, CDR3 DNA. D genes are given only for firm matches. Only some rows state a clone size, as once, few, many or a class for expanded clones.

d_gene: .; v_gene: TRBV7-2; abundance: few; j_gene: TRBJ2-5; CDR3aa: CASSLVREETQYF; CDR3nt: TGTGCCAGCAGCTTAGTGAGGGAAGAGACCCAGTACTTC
d_gene: .; v_gene: TRBV6-1; abundance: .; j_gene: TRBJ1-5; CDR3aa: CASSVGRVNQPQHF; CDR3nt: TGTGCCAGCAGTGTCGGCAGGGTTAATCAGCCCCAGCATTTT
d_gene: TRBD2; v_gene: TRBV7-9; abundance: .; j_gene: TRBJ2-2; CDR3aa: CASSPLAGGRTGELFF; CDR3nt: TGTGCCAGCAGCCCACTAGCGGGGGGCCGCACCGGGGAGCTGTTTTTT
d_gene: .; v_gene: TRBV7-7; abundance: .; j_gene: TRBJ2-2; CDR3aa: CASKPMGPNTGELFF; CDR3nt: TGTGCTAGCAAACCAATGGGCCCGAACACCGGGGAGCTGTTTTTT
d_gene: TRBD1; v_gene: TRBV9; abundance: .; j_gene: TRBJ2-2; CDR3aa: CASSTGNRGDGELFF; CDR3nt: TGTGCCAGCAGCACAGGGAACAGGGGGGACGGGGAGCTGTTTTTT
d_gene: TRBD1; v_gene: TRBV4-1; abundance: few; j_gene: TRBJ1-6; CDR3aa: CASSQGGQGAFSPLHF; CDR3nt: TGCGCCAGCAGCCAAGGGGGACAGGGGGCTTTCTCACCCCTCCACTTT
d_gene: .; v_gene: TRBV21-1; abundance: .; j_gene: TRBJ1-4; CDR3aa: CASRDRKNEKLFF; CDR3nt: TGTGCCAGCAGGGACAGAAAAAATGAAAAACTGTTTTTT
d_gene: .; v_gene: TRBV14; abundance: .; j_gene: TRBJ2-4; CDR3aa: CASSQVGGPVGKNIQYF; CDR3nt: TGTGCCAGCAGCCAAGTGGGGGGGCCTGTGGGCAAAAACATTCAGTACTTC
d_gene: .; v_gene: TRBV12-5; abundance: .; j_gene: TRBJ2-1; CDR3aa: CASGPLWALDNEQFF; CDR3nt: TGTGCTAGTGGGCCCCTTTGGGCCTTAGACAATGAGCAGTTCTTC
d_gene: TRBD1; v_gene: TRBV5-4; abundance: few; j_gene: TRBJ1-1; CDR3aa: CASSLWLGQENTEAFF; CDR3nt: TGTGCCAGCAGCTTGTGGTTGGGACAGGAGAACACTGAAGCTTTCTTT
d_gene: .; v_gene: TRBV19; abundance: .; j_gene: TRBJ2-1; CDR3aa: CASKLSESSYNEQFF; CDR3nt: TGTGCCAGTAAACTGTCTGAGAGCTCCTACAATGAGCAGTTCTTC